This TCR beta chain was captured by sequencing in a study of identical twins. Notes on this clonotype: Its antigen is undetermined.

The CDR3 is made up of 16 amino acids. CDR1 is DFQATT, CDR2 SNEGSKA, per germline (reference sequence). V was clipped by 0 bases and J by 4 bases, with 18 bases between them. Notes on the study in general: Out-of-frame sharing of TCR alpha in monozygotic twins was underestimated by models.

A template switching step contributed a universal primer site, while unique molecular identifiers were present in the cDNA. In TCRdb, the 5' RACE reads were re-called with MiXCR into one record per CDR3 protein. The sample lists over 600,000 distinct CDR3 sequences, around 20% occurring once. This sample also belongs to another study, concerning T cells expressing NK-cell markers. From that paper: Five or six donors carried dominant NKG2C+ clonotypes that made up roughly 1.0-7.5% of their CD8+ T cells.

The sequencing input was PBMCs. The gene calls are TRBV20-1 and TRBJ2-5; D possibly matches TRBD1 or TRBD2 (6 bases each). This clonotype was obtained from a woman between 18 and 29 years old in good health. The DNA for the CDR3 is TGCAGTGCTAGAGATCTCCGGAGGGGGGATGGAGAGACCCAGTACTTC. It encodes CSARDLRRGDGETQYF.